A single sample gave rise to the 3 T cell receptor beta chains below, sequenced in a study of T cells in Graves' hyperthyroidism and ophthalmopathy. Template material for amplifying TCR beta CDR3 regions consisted of RNA transcripts. With the HTBI primer set, the TCR CDR3 went through a first round of RT-PCR. TCRdb re-derived calls from the multiplex PCR reads in MiXCR, one entry per CDR3 protein. The table lists under 300,000 distinct CDR3 sequences, around a quarter of them singletons. Sequenced input: blood. Every receptor here comes from a man in his forties with Graves' hyperthyroidism that later progressed to Graves' ophthalmopathy.

There are many counts of this clonotype. The chain combines TRBV20-1 with TRBJ2-5; the match to TRBD2 covers 12 bases. Trimming took 4 bases from V and 7 from J; bases not matched to a gene: 10. The germline V gene has CDR1 DFQATT and CDR2 SNEGSKA (reference sequence). This CDR3 is built from 15 residues. CDR3 residues: CSATKGPSGGATQYF. CDR3 bases: TGCAGTGCTACCAAAGGGCCTAGCGGGGGGGCGACCCAGTACTTC.

This clonotype was observed many times. The chain is built from TRBV6-5 and TRBJ2-2; D may be TRBD2 (6 bases). V was clipped by 6 bases and J by 2 bases, with 13 bases between them. Germline V lookup: CDR1 MNHEY, CDR2 SVGAGI. This CDR3 has 15 amino acids. The CDR3: CASRGDWSNTGELFF. The CDR3 DNA follows: TGTGCCAGCAGGGGGGACTGGTCAAACACCGGGGAGCTGTTTTTT.

In this sample, this clonotype turned up many times. This chain uses TRBV20-1 with TRBJ1-5, with 9 bases aligning to TRBD1. This CDR3 region has 14 residues. V lost 0 bases to trimming and J lost 7 bases; unmatched junction nucleotides: 4. CDR1 DFQATT and CDR2 SNEGSKA come from the germline V gene (reference sequence). The CDR3 bases are TGCAGTGCTAGAGAGGGGACAGGGAGCCAGCCCCAGCATTTT. Translating gives CSAREGTGSQPQHF.